This is a list of T cell receptor beta chains from one sample in a study of human T cells and chemical hapten exposure. Each CDR3 protein gets one entry after TCRdb re-called the RACE reads with MiXCR. Among roughly 130,000 distinct CDR3 sequences listed, approximately 9% were seen once. Sequenced input: whole blood. Receptors originate from a male donor in good health. Some clones in this sample may be carry-over from other donors' samples. CDR3s include the opening cysteine and the closing phenylalanine or tryptophan. A D gene is named only where the DNA matches it firmly. Only some rows state a clone size, as once, few, many or a class for expanded clones.

J,length,V,D,size,DNA,CDR3
TRBJ2-3,11,TRBV29-1,-,few,TGCAGCGTTGATCCGGGACCCAGCTTGTATTTT,CSVDPGPSLYF
TRBJ2-5,17,TRBV20-1,-,-,TGCAGTGCTAGTAGCCGCTCTAGGGGCCTTGGGCAAGAGACCCAGTACTTC,CSASSRSRGLGQETQYF
TRBJ2-7,16,TRBV7-9,-,few,TGTGCCAGCAGCCCGAGAGACCAGGGAGGCTCCTACGAGCAGTACTTC,CASSPRDQGGSYEQYF
TRBJ2-1,15,TRBV7-2,TRBD2,-,TGTGCCAGCACCGCCGGGTTAGCGGGGCCGGGGGAGCAGTTCTTC,CASTAGLAGPGEQFF
TRBJ1-1,14,TRBV7-9,TRBD1,many,TGTGCCAGCAGCTTAGTAGGACAGGGGACTGAAGCTTTCTTT,CASSLVGQGTEAFF
TRBJ2-3,17,TRBV21-1,-,many,TGTGCCAGCAGCAAATTTCTCCTAGCGGGAGTATTGGATACGCAGTATTTT,CASSKFLLAGVLDTQYF
TRBJ2-5,15,TRBV27,-,few,TGTGCCAGCAATTCCCACCGGGACCCGAAAGAGACCCAGTACTTC,CASNSHRDPKETQYF
TRBJ1-1,13,TRBV7-3,-,many,TGTGCCAGCAGCTTAAATCAACAGGGTTCGGCTTTCTTT,CASSLNQQGSAFF
TRBJ1-5,16,TRBV12-3/TRBV12-4,-,few,TGTGCCAGCAGCCTGGGGTCCCCCAATGGCAATCAGCCCCAGCATTTT,CASSLGSPNGNQPQHF
TRBJ1-4,15,TRBV4-3,-,-,TGCGCCAGCAGACGGACTACGGGAAAAAATGAAAAACTGTTTTTT,CASRRTTGKNEKLFF
TRBJ2-3,16,TRBV5-1,-,-,TGCGCCAGCAGCCTAATTAGCGGTCGGAGCACAGATACGCAGTATTTT,CASSLISGRSTDTQYF
TRBJ2-7,16,TRBV6-1,TRBD2,few,TGTGCCAGCAGTGAGGGGACTAGCGGGAGACCCATCGAGCAGTACTTC,CASSEGTSGRPIEQYF
TRBJ2-7,16,TRBV5-1,-,-,TGCGCCAGCAGCTTGGAGATGGGGCGACCTGCCTACGAGCAGTACTTC,CASSLEMGRPAYEQYF
TRBJ2-1,15,TRBV20-1,-,-,TGCAGTGCTAGAGAGAGGGGCCGGAGGAGCAATGAGCAGTTCTTC,CSARERGRRSNEQFF
TRBJ2-7,16,TRBV4-2,TRBD1,-,TGTGCCAGCAGCCAACAGACAGGGGGCAGCTCCTACGAGCAGTACTTC,CASSQQTGGSSYEQYF
TRBJ1-4,15,TRBV27,-,-,TGTGCCAGCAGTCCCGGCCCATGGACTAATGAAAAACTGTTTTTT,CASSPGPWTNEKLFF
TRBJ2-6,14,TRBV7-9,-,-,TGTGCCAGCAGCCCCCCCCCTGGGGCCAACGTCCTGACTTTC,CASSPPPGANVLTF
TRBJ1-1,13,TRBV6-6,-,many,TGTGCCAGCAGCACAAGGGTTTTTACTGAAGCTTTCTTT,CASSTRVFTEAFF
TRBJ1-6,15,TRBV7-2,-,-,TGTGCCAGCAGCTCTACTAACAGGGAGAATTCACCCCTCCACTTT,CASSSTNRENSPLHF
TRBJ2-1,12,TRBV20-1,-,few,TGCAGTGCGGTGAGGGGATACAATGAGCAGTTCTTC,CSAVRGYNEQFF
TRBJ1-1,14,TRBV5-1,-,-,TGCGCCAGCGCTCCGGACACTCAGAACACTGAAGCTTTCTTT,CASAPDTQNTEAFF
TRBJ2-1,17,TRBV3-1,-,few,TGTGCCAGCAGCCAAGAGGGGCAACTAAGCTCCTACAATGAGCAGTTCTTC,CASSQEGQLSSYNEQFF
TRBJ1-3,17,TRBV12-3/TRBV12-4,-,many,TGTGCCAGCAGTTTGGAGGGGTTTTGGGGCTCTGGAAACACCATATATTTT,CASSLEGFWGSGNTIYF
TRBJ2-5,15,TRBV7-9,TRBD2,few,TGTGCCAGCAGCCAACCAGCGGGGTCCCAAGAGACCCAGTACTTC,CASSQPAGSQETQYF
TRBJ2-1,14,TRBV12-3/TRBV12-4,TRBD2,-,TGTGCCAGCAGTTACGGGGGGACGGGGAATGAGCAGTTCTTC,CASSYGGTGNEQFF
TRBJ2-4,18,TRBV2,TRBD2,few,TGTGCCAGCAGTGTGGCCCGGTCCGGGGGGGGGGCCAAAAACATTCAGTACTTC,CASSVARSGGGAKNIQYF
TRBJ1-1,15,TRBV20-1,TRBD1,few,TGCAGTGCTAGGCCGGGACAGGGGGCTTACACTGAAGCTTTCTTT,CSARPGQGAYTEAFF
TRBJ2-1,17,TRBV3-1,TRBD2,-,TGTGCCAGCAGCCAAAAAAGGGTCCTAGCGGGCATAAGTGAGCAGTTCTTC,CASSQKRVLAGISEQFF
TRBJ2-3,17,TRBV6-2/TRBV6-3,TRBD2,many,TGTGCCAGCAGTTACGGAAGACCGGGACTAGCGCAAGATACGCAGTATTTT,CASSYGRPGLAQDTQYF